This T cell receptor (beta chain) is from a study of T cell changes during pregnancy in multiple sclerosis. Method: immunoSEQ multiplex PCR; TCRdb's copy keeps in-frame clones and lacks some. The table has tens of thousands of clones, approximately 90% seen once. The CDR3 sequence is 15 residues long. Germline V CDR1 and CDR2: SEHNR, FQNEAQ (reference sequence). V was pared by 11 bases and J by 1 base, with 7 bases of the junction left unmatched. The rearrangement links TRBV7-9 to TRBJ2-2; 10 bases align to TRBD2. The sequence was obtained from a female donor with multiple sclerosis, enrolled in a pregnancy study. Material: CD4+ T cells from peripheral blood mononuclear cells, obtained in the first trimester of pregnancy. CDR3 sequence (DNA): TGTGCCGGGCGAACTAGCGGGGAGAACACCGGGGAGCTGTTTTTT. Encoded protein: CAGRTSGENTGELFF.